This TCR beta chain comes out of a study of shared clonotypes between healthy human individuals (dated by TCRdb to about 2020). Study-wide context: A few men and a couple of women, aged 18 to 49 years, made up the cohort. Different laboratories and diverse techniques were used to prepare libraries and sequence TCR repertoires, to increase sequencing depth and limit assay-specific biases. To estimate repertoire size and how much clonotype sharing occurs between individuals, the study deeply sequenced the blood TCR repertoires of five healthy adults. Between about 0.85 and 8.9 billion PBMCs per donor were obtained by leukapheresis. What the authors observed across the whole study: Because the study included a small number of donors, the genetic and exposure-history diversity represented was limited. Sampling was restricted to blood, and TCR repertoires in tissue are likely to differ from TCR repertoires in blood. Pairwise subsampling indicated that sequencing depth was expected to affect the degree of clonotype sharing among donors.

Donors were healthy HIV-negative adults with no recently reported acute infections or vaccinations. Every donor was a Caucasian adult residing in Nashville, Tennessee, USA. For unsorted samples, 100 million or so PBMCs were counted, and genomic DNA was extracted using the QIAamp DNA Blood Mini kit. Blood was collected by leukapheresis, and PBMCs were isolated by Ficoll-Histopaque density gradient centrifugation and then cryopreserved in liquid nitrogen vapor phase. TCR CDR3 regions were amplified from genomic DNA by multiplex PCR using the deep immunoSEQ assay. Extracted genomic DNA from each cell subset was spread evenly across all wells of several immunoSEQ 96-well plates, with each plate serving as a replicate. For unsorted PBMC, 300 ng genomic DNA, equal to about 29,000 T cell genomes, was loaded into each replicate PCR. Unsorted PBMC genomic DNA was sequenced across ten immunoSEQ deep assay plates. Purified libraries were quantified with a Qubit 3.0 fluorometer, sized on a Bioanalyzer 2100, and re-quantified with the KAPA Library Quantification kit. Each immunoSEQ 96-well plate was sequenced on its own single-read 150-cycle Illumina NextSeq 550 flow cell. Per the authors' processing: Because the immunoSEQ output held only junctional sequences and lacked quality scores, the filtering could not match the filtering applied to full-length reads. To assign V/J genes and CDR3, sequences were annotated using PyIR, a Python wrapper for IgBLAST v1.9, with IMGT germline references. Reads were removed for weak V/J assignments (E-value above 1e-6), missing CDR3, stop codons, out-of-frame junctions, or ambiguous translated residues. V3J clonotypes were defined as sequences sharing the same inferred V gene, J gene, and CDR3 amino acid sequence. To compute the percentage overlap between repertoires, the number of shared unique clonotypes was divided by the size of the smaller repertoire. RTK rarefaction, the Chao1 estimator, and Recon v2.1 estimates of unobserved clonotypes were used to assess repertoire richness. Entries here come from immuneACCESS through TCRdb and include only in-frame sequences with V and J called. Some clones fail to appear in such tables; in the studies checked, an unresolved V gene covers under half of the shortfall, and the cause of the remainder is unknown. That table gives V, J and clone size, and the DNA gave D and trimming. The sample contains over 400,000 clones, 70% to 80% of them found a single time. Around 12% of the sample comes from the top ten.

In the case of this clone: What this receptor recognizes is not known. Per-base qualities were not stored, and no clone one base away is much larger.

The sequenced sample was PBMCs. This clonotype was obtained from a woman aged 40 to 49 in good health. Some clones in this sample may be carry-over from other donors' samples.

The CDR3 region reads CASSPGTAQETQYF. The nucleotides read TGTGCCAGCAGCCCAGGGACGGCCCAAGAGACCCAGTACTTC. Recombination linked TRBV5-4 to TRBJ2-5; the D match is possibly TRBD1 or TRBD2, with 5 bases aligned in each. V drops 4 bases and J drops 1 base, leaving 11 bases in between. Looking up the germline V gene (reference sequence) yields CDR1 SGHNT and CDR2 YYREEE. The CDR3 covers 14 residues, taking in both the cysteine and the phenylalanine. Just CDR3 DNA is preserved here, 42 bases in frame from base 1.